This T cell receptor beta chain was obtained from a study of blood T cell repertoires in COVID-19. At the level of the study: The study drew acute and convalescent COVID-19 samples from the United States, Italy and Spain. Sample material is recorded as cDNA or gDNA derived from T cells, B-cell-depleted T cells, or PBMCs.

Concerning this clone itself: Mismatch with germline at one junction end may stem from a read error.

In the study's own analysis: By means of reference gene primer amplification, nucleated cell counts were estimated. Using immunoSEQ multiplex PCR, the repertoire was profiled, and TCRdb retains in-frame clones only, with some absent. Clone size and the V and J calls come from that table; the DNA yielded D and trimming. Here the sample spans over 120,000 clones, around 83% being singletons. This receptor was taken from a human donor with acute or convalescent COVID-19. The donor label of this sample is uncertain. Sample: peripheral blood.

The CDR3 DNA reads TGTGCCAGTAGTCTAGAGGCAGGGGCGAGTTCACCCCTCCACTTT. This sequence encodes CASSLEAGASSPLHF. This chain joins TRBV19 and TRBJ1-6, with a possible D match to TRBD1 (6 bases). The CDR3 has 15 amino acids. Germline CDR1 reads LNHDA; CDR2 reads SQIVND (reference sequence).